This T cell receptor beta chain was retrieved from a study of T cell changes during pregnancy in multiple sclerosis. The J segment lost 6 bases and the V segment lost 6 bases, leaving 9 bases of the junction unmatched. Germline V gene lookup returns CDR1 SNHLY and CDR2 FYNNEI. The CDR3 has 14 amino acids. TCRdb keeps only in-frame clones here, not all; method: immunoSEQ multiplex PCR. The table records tens of thousands of clones, approximately 91% of them present only once. This clonotype was obtained from a female donor with multiple sclerosis, enrolled in a pregnancy study. The rearrangement links TRBV2 to TRBJ2-7; 9 bases agree with TRBD1. The material sequenced was CD4+ T cells from peripheral blood mononuclear cells, taken in the first trimester of pregnancy. Written as DNA, the CDR3 is TGTGCCAGCAGATCCGGGACAGGGACGGCCGAGCAGTACTTC. Translating it yields CASRSGTGTAEQYF.